This T cell receptor delta chain was sequenced during a study of gamma-delta chains in newborns, infants, children. Overall study context: Microbial exposure reportedly drives polyclonal innate γδ T cell expansion after birth.

Only a few counts were recorded for this clone. The protein recorded in TCRdb does not match the translated DNA at residue 16; the protein presented here comes from translating the DNA. Germline V CDR1 and CDR2: GEAIGNYY, EKD. The CDR3 sequence is 18 residues long. TCRdb re-processed the reads via CATT. The repertoire holds 15,000 or so delta-chain clones, with around 7% as singletons. Sequences were obtained from blood. This chain links TRDV2 with TRDJ3, with 7 positions matching TRDD3. The sequence was obtained from a child who was a newborn, infant or young child, either healthy, febrile or measles-vaccinated (not recorded which). The CDR3 spells CACDPVLGSSWDTRQTFF. The CDR3 bases are TGTGCCTGTGACCCCGTACTGGGGAGCTCCTGGGACACCCGACAGACGTTTTTC.